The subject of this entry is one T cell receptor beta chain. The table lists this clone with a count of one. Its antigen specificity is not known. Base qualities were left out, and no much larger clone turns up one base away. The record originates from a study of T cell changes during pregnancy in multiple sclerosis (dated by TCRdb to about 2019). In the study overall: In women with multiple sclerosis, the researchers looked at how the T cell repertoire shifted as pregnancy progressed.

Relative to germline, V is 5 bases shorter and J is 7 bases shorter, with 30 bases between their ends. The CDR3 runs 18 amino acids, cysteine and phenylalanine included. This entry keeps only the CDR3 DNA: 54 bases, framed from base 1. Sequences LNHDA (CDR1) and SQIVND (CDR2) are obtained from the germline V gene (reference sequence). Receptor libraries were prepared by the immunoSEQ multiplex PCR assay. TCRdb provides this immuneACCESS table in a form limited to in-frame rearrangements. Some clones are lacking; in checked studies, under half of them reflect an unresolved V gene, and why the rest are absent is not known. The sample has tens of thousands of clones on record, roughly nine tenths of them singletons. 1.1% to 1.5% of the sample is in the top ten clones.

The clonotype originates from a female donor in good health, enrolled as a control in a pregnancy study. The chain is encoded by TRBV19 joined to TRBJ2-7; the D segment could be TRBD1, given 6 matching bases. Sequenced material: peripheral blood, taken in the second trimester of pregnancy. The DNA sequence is TGTGCCAGTAGTCCCACATCTCGTAACAGGGCTCCCCCCGGAGAGCAGTACTTC. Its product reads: CASSPTSRNRAPPGEQYF.